Below are 24 T cell receptor beta chains sequenced from a single sample in a study of blood T cell repertoires in COVID-19. Clones were read by immunoSEQ multiplex PCR, and TCRdb kept only the in-frame ones, dropping some. The profile shows about 230,000 clones, approximately 80% of them singletons. Material: peripheral blood. These receptors all come from a woman between 40 and 50 years old who had recovered from COVID-19.

The V call is TRBV2, the J call TRBJ2-5; D not certain. Per germline, CDR1 SNHLY and CDR2 FYNNEI. CDR3 length: 14 residues. V lost 4 bases to trimming and J lost 4 bases, with 13 bases between them. CDR3 sequence reads: CASSGSLVGETQYF. In DNA form, the CDR3 reads TGTGCCAGCAGTGGTAGCCTGGTAGGAGAGACCCAGTACTTC.

This chain uses TRBV5-1 with TRBJ1-6; maybe TRBD1 (6 bases). The CDR3 totals 15 residues. V lost 0 bases and J 9 bases, leaving 13 bases between the germline ends. CDR1 and CDR2 (germline): SGHRS, YFSETQ. CDR3 DNA sequence: TGCGCCAGCAGCTTGGGGGACATAGGTGGTTCACCCCTCCACTTT. It translates to CASSLGDIGGSPLHF.

DNA for the CDR3: TGTGCCAGCAGCTTAGCCTCCTTGGGGGGGCAGCCCCAGCATTTT. Protein sequence: CASSLASLGGQPQHF. This chain links TRBV7-8 with TRBJ1-5; TRBD1 is a possible D gene (5 bases). Germline CDR1 and CDR2: SGHVS and FQNEAQ. Trimming took 0 bases from V and 7 from J, leaving 13 bases between them. The CDR3 has 15 residues.

This clone was seen a few times. The chain links TRBV4-3 to TRBJ1-4, with 8 positions matching TRBD1. The CDR3 is 19 residues long. CDR1 and CDR2 (germline): LGHNA, YSLEER. V shed 0 bases, J shed 7 bases, and the junction held 16 bases outside the gene matches. This chain's CDR3 is CASSQDVHRGTAFSEKLFF. The CDR3 region has the DNA TGCGCCAGCAGCCAAGACGTCCACAGGGGGACCGCATTTAGTGAAAAACTGTTTTTT.

The rearrangement joins TRBV5-1 to TRBJ2-3; a weak D match, TRBD2 (5 bases). Germline CDR1 is SGHRS and CDR2 is YFSETQ. Trimming stripped 7 bases from V and 1 base from J, with 10 bases between. The CDR3 is 13 amino acids. The CDR3, as DNA: TGCGCCAGCGCACCCGGGGGCACAGATACGCAGTATTTT. It specifies CASAPGGTDTQYF.

The CDR3 is CASSPQTGGGYTF. The CDR3, as DNA: TGTGCCAGCAGTCCCCAAACCGGGGGTGGCTACACCTTC. The V gene is TRBV12-3 or TRBV12-4, the J gene TRBJ1-2; the D gene is possibly TRBD1 (5 bases). This CDR3 comprises 13 residues. V dropped 5 bases and J dropped 7 bases, with 14 bases sitting between them.

The chain uses TRBV29-1 and TRBJ2-7; 9 bases align to TRBD1. With 1 base clipped from V and 4 bases from J, the junction kept 2 bases outside the gene matches. Germline V gene lookup returns CDR1 SQVTM and CDR2 ANQGSEA. CDR3 size: 13 residues. The CDR3 region is CSVEGQGEYEQYF. In nucleotides, the CDR3 is TGCAGCGTTGAAGGACAGGGGGAGTACGAGCAGTACTTC.

V is TRBV7-9 and J is TRBJ2-3; D possibly corresponds to TRBD1 (5 bases). CDR1 SEHNR and CDR2 FQNEAQ come from the germline V gene (reference sequence). The V and J ends lost 1 base and 5 bases respectively, with 10 bases between them. The CDR3 consists of 14 residues. This CDR3 reads CASSLVRARDTQYF. The DNA of the CDR3 is TGTGCCAGCAGCTTAGTCAGGGCTAGAGATACGCAGTATTTT.

The rearrangement joins TRBV11-3 to TRBJ2-1; maybe TRBD1 (6 bases). Trimming pared 0 bases from V and 7 bases from J, leaving 10 bases between. There are 14 residues in the CDR3. Germline V gene data show CDR1 as SGHNT and CDR2 as YENEEA. The CDR3 is CASSLDGGGNEQFF. The CDR3 coding sequence is TGTGCCAGCAGCTTAGATGGGGGCGGGAATGAGCAGTTCTTC.

The genes are TRBV5-1 and TRBJ2-1, with D maybe TRBD2 (5 bases). The CDR3 is 13 amino acids. The V gene lost 6 bases and the J gene lost 4 bases, with 11 bases spanning the gap. In germline, CDR1 is SGHRS, CDR2 YFSETQ. CDR3 in amino acids: CASTHPGYNEQFF. CDR3 DNA: TGCGCCAGCACCCATCCGGGGTACAATGAGCAGTTCTTC.

This clone is a singleton in its sample. The chain couples TRBV7-2 to TRBJ2-3, with 9 bases identical to TRBD2. The V and J ends lost 2 bases and 0 bases, in that order; junction bases with no gene match: 6. Germline V gives CDR1 SGHTA, CDR2 FQGNSA. CDR3 length: 17 residues. CDR3 nucleotides: TGTGCCAGCAGCTTACGGGCGGGGGGGGCTAGCACAGATACGCAGTATTTT. Translation gives CASSLRAGGASTDTQYF. Looking up the rest from reference TRBV7-2 and TRBJ2-3 gives the full variable domain: GAGVSQSPSNKVTEKGKDVELRCDPISGHTALYWYRQSLGQGLEFLIYFQGNSAPDKSGLPSDRFSAERTGGSVSTLTIQRTQQEDSAVYLCASSLRAGGASTDTQYFGPGTRLTVL.

This clone has a handful of counts. The chain employs TRBV18 and TRBJ2-3; TRBD2 aligns across 7 bases. The CDR3 has 16 amino acids. Looked up from germline, CDR1 is KGHSH and CDR2 is LQKENI. V shed 2 bases, J shed 2 bases, and the junction held 7 bases outside the gene matches. This CDR3 is CASSPVGGTNTDTQYF. CDR3 sequence (DNA): TGTGCCAGCTCACCAGTCGGGGGGACCAACACAGATACGCAGTATTTT. Based on the CDR3 plus reference TRBV18 and TRBJ2-3, the full variable domain is NAGVMQNPRHLVRRRGQEARLRCSPMKGHSHVYWYRQLPEEGLKFMVYLQKENIIDESGMPKERFSAEFPKEGPSILRIQQVVRGDSAAYFCASSPVGGTNTDTQYFGPGTRLTVL.

The rearrangement uses TRBV14 and TRBJ1-2, with D perhaps TRBD1 (6 bases). CDR1 SGHDN and CDR2 FVKESK come from the germline V gene. The CDR3 has 14 amino acids. V was pared by 0 bases and J by 7 bases, with 12 bases between. The CDR3 region is CASSQDLGQIGYTF. CDR3 sequence (DNA): TGTGCCAGCAGCCAAGATCTCGGACAGATTGGCTACACCTTC.

CDR3 DNA sequence: TGTGCCAGCAGCCCAATAGCGGGGTCTAGCACAGATACGCAGTATTTT. Translating it yields CASSPIAGSSTDTQYF. The chain has TRBV7-9 and TRBJ2-3; 8 nucleotides agree with TRBD2. The germline gives CDR1 SEHNR, CDR2 FQNEAQ (reference sequence). V shed 5 bases, J shed 0 bases, and the junction held 7 bases outside the gene matches. The CDR3 is 16 residues long.

This clone was observed a few times. The chain is built from TRBV12-5 and TRBJ2-1, with 11 bases aligning to TRBD2. This CDR3 contains 15 residues. Trimming cost V 3 bases and J 7 bases; bases outside gene matches: 5. The germline CDR1 and CDR2 sequences are LGHNT and FRNRAP. The CDR3 DNA reads as TGTGCTAGTGGTTTCCTAGCGGGGGGTGAGAATGAGCAGTTCTTC. This gives the protein CASGFLAGGENEQFF.

The V call is TRBV6-5, the J call TRBJ1-5; 7 bases map to TRBD1. Germline V CDR1 and CDR2: MNHEY, SVGAGI. The CDR3 extends over 14 amino acids. With V trimmed by 2 bases and J by 7 bases, 5 bases remained unmatched. CDR3 coding DNA: TGTGCCAGCAGTTACCGGCAGGGGGGACAGCCCCAGCATTTT. It is translated as CASSYRQGGQPQHF.

The gene calls are TRBV11-2 and TRBJ2-3, with D uncertain. The V gene lost 5 bases and the J gene lost 4 bases, with 7 bases spanning the gap. The CDR3 runs 12 residues. The germline gives CDR1 SGHAT, CDR2 FQNNGV. The CDR3 reads CASSPLSDTQYF. CDR3 nucleotides: TGTGCCAGCAGCCCTCTATCAGATACGCAGTATTTT.

V usage is TRBV6-5 and J usage is TRBJ2-7, with a possible D match to TRBD1 (6 bases). The germline CDR1 and CDR2 sequences are MNHEY and SVGAGI. The CDR3 has 14 amino acids. V was trimmed by 2 bases and J by 3 bases, leaving 11 bases between them. CDR3 protein: CASSYRDKHYEQYF. CDR3 nucleotide sequence: TGTGCCAGCAGTTACCGGGACAAGCACTACGAGCAGTACTTC.

This clone was seen a single time. The chain links TRBV5-1 to TRBJ2-2; 8 nucleotides match TRBD2. The CDR3 totals 14 residues. CDR1 and CDR2 from the germline V gene are SGHRS and YFSETQ. V was clipped by 6 bases and J by 9 bases; unmatched bases: 10. This CDR3 is CASTREGDARELFF. The CDR3 DNA follows: TGCGCCAGCACCCGGGAGGGGGACGCTAGGGAGCTGTTTTTT.

This clone was detected only once. The chain combines TRBV27 with TRBJ1-5; no clear D gene. Trimming pared 0 bases from V and 2 bases from J, leaving 11 bases between. This CDR3 region has 16 residues. The V gene's germline CDR1 is MNHEY and CDR2 SMNVEV (reference sequence). The CDR3 DNA reads as TGTGCCAGCAGTTTATCAAGGGAGGAAGGCAATCAGCCCCAGCATTTT. As protein: CASSLSREEGNQPQHF.

The rearrangement joins TRBV7-3 to TRBJ2-3; 7 bases are shared with TRBD2. Germline values: CDR1 SGHTA, CDR2 FQGTGA. Trimming cost V 2 bases and J 1 base; bases outside gene matches: 3. This CDR3 has 15 amino acids. The CDR3 DNA follows: TGTGCCAGCAGCTTAGGGGCGGGGGGCACAGATACGCAGTATTTT. Residues: CASSLGAGGTDTQYF.

The rearrangement joins TRBV20-1 to TRBJ1-4; no clear D gene. Germline V gene data show CDR1 as DFQATT and CDR2 as SNEGSKA (reference sequence). This CDR3 is built from 11 residues. V was cut by 6 bases and J by 8 bases, with 10 bases left in between. CDR3 nucleotide sequence: TGCAGTGCCAGCGGCAGGGAAAAACTGTTTTTT. Amino acid sequence: CSASGREKLFF.

The chain uses TRBV18 and TRBJ2-1, with D maybe TRBD2 (5 bases). Trimming cost V 3 bases and J 5 bases, with 5 bases left between them. Per germline, CDR1 KGHSH and CDR2 LQKENI. The CDR3 extends over 12 amino acids. CDR3 sequence reads: CASSPRDNEQFF. The CDR3 region has the DNA TGTGCCAGCTCACCGCGGGACAATGAGCAGTTCTTC.

This chain connects TRBV11-2 to TRBJ1-4; weak D call: TRBD1 (6 bases). V was clipped by 7 bases and J by 7 bases, with 13 bases between them. CDR3 length: 13 amino acids. The germline V gene has CDR1 SGHAT and CDR2 FQNNGV. The CDR3 loop is CASTRDIGEKLFF. In nucleotides, the CDR3 is TGTGCCAGCACCCGGGACATCGGTGAAAAACTGTTTTTT.